Following are 12 T cell receptor beta chains from one sample sequenced in a study of T-cell reconstitution after alpha-beta-depleted transplantation in children (TCRdb year 2016). This sample's treatment or condition label indicates: allogeneic hematopoietic cell transplantation with graft depleted of TCRalphabeta T cells and CD19 B cells. The library was produced with PCR. The sequencer was an Illumina HiSeq 2500. TCR libraries were prepared with molecular barcoding, using unique molecular identifiers to normalize TCRbeta repertoire quantification. TCRdb took the public reads, trimmed them with fastp at Q25, ran MiXCR for clone calling and kept in-frame beta chains. Identical CDR3 proteins give one entry, which carries the most common genes and DNA. The sample table contains 200,000 or so distinct CDR3 sequences; only one count was recorded for roughly 7% of them. Approximately 6% of the sample is held by the ten biggest clonotypes.

Sequencing was performed on PBMCs, taken before TCRalphabeta/CD19-depleted stem cell transplant. These receptors were taken from a boy aged 2 to 9 with acute lymphoblastic leukemia, due to receive a stem cell transplant.

This clonotype was counted many times. This chain uses TRBV6-1 with TRBJ1-5; tentatively, D is TRBD1 (6 bases). Trimming pared 5 bases from V and 6 bases from J, leaving 11 bases between. CDR3 size: 13 residues. Germline-derived CDR1 and CDR2 are MNHNS and SASEGT. The CDR3 here is CASSTQGGQPQHF. The CDR3, as DNA: TGTGCCAGCAGTACACAGGGCGGTCAGCCCCAGCATTTT.

This clonotype was observed at least ten times. The rearrangement links TRBV20-1 to TRBJ2-1; TRBD2 aligns across 9 bases. V was pared by 0 bases and J by 6 bases, with 6 bases of the junction left unmatched. The CDR3 length is 15 residues. The germline V gene encodes CDR1 DFQATT and CDR2 SNEGSKA (reference sequence). The CDR3 DNA reads TGCAGTGCTAGAGAGCGGGGGGGCAAACGCAATGAGCAGTTCTTC. Its protein product is CSARERGGKRNEQFF.

This clonotype was recorded at least ten times. The chain joins TRBV9 to TRBJ2-1, with 8 positions matching TRBD2. This CDR3 region has 18 residues. With 4 bases clipped from V and 5 bases from J, the junction kept 17 bases outside the gene matches. The germline V gene encodes CDR1 SGDLS and CDR2 YYNGEE. The CDR3 reads CASSLAPPGRGANNEQFF. DNA of the CDR3: TGTGCCAGCAGCTTAGCCCCCCCGGGGCGGGGGGCCAACAATGAGCAGTTCTTC.

This clonotype appeared once. DNA for the CDR3: TGTGCCAGCAGAGAGGGGGGCTCTGGGGCCAACGTCCTGACTTTC. Encoded protein: CASREGGSGANVLTF. The chain employs TRBV7-9 and TRBJ2-6; D is tentatively TRBD1 or TRBD2 (6 bases each). The ends were cut back, 6 bases at V and 0 bases at J, with 9 bases in the middle. Germline CDR1 SEHNR, CDR2 FQNEAQ (reference sequence). CDR3 size: 15 residues.

This clonotype has a handful of counts. The V call is TRBV11-2, the J call TRBJ2-5; 10 nucleotides agree with TRBD2. Germline V gene lookup returns CDR1 SGHAT and CDR2 FQNNGV. The CDR3 length is 18 residues. Trimming took 5 bases from V and 1 from J; bases not matched to a gene: 13. In DNA form, the CDR3 reads TGTGCCAGCAGCCCCGCCAGGGCTAGCGGGGGCCTCCAAGAGACCCAGTACTTC. Translated: CASSPARASGGLQETQYF.

This clonotype was recorded at least ten times. The chain uses TRBV12-3 or TRBV12-4 and TRBJ1-6, with 7 bases matching TRBD1. This CDR3 spans 14 amino acids. Trimming took 5 bases from V and 9 from J; bases not matched to a gene: 7. The CDR3 region has the DNA TGTGCCAGCAGTCGTACAGGGGAGTTTTCACCCCTCCACTTT. It is translated as CASSRTGEFSPLHF.

In this sample, this clonotype turned up many times. The chain carries TRBV6-2 or TRBV6-3 and TRBJ2-5, with TRBD1 identical over 8 bases. The CDR3 extends over 16 amino acids. Germline trimming cut 0 bases from V and 1 base from J; bases unmatched to any gene: 4. The germline CDR1 and CDR2 sequences are MNHEY and SVGEGT. The CDR3 sequence: CASSYSTGTGQETQYF. The CDR3 nucleotides read TGTGCCAGCAGTTACTCGACCGGGACAGGCCAAGAGACCCAGTACTTC.

To note about this clonotype: At one end, the junction sequence differs from germline, possibly due to a read error. The chain links TRBV3-1 to TRBJ2-1; D gene uncertain. Germline V gene lookup returns CDR1 LGHDT and CDR2 YNNKEL (reference sequence). The CDR3 is made up of 15 amino acids. CDR3 sequence: CATSTMAASYNEQFF. The CDR3 DNA is TGTGCCACCAGCACAATGGCAGCGTCCTACAATGAGCAGTTCTTC.

The chain links TRBV15 to TRBJ1-6; perhaps TRBD1 as D (6 bases). CDR1 is LNHNV and CDR2 is YYDKDF in the germline V gene (reference sequence). V was clipped by 0 bases and J by 10 bases, with 19 bases between them. The length of the CDR3 is 17 residues. The DNA of the CDR3 is TGTGCCACCAGCAGAGACCTTGACCGGGGACAAGGATCACCCCTCCACTTT. This translates into CATSRDLDRGQGSPLHF. Drawing the rest from reference TRBV15 and TRBJ1-6, the complete variable domain is DAMVIQNPRYQVTQFGKPVTLSCSQTLNHNVMYWYQQKSSQAPKLLFHYYDKDFNNEADTPDNFQSRRPNTSFCFLDIRSPGLGDTAMYLCATSRDLDRGQGSPLHFGNGTRLTVT.

This clonotype was counted at least ten times. The genes are TRBV20-1 and TRBJ2-7; D is possibly TRBD2 (5 bases). Trimming cost V 5 bases and J 5 bases, with 19 bases left between them. Germline values: CDR1 DFQATT, CDR2 SNEGSKA (reference sequence). CDR3 length equals 14 residues. CDR3 residues: CSAPSIEGWNEQYF. CDR3 coding DNA: TGCAGTGCTCCGAGTATCGAGGGCTGGAACGAGCAGTACTTC.

In its sample, this clonotype was seen a few times. V and J are TRBV11-2 and TRBJ2-1, with 9 bases fitting TRBD2. Germline V CDR1 and CDR2: SGHAT, FQNNGV. The CDR3 runs to 14 residues. Trimming removed 5 bases from V and 8 bases from J; junction bases left unmatched: 7. Here the CDR3 DNA reads TGTGCCAGCAGCCTAGCGGGAATTGGCTATGAGCAGTTCTTC. The encoded protein is CASSLAGIGYEQFF.

This chain uses TRBV28 with TRBJ2-3; the match to TRBD2 covers 9 bases. The trim removed 7 bases at V and 1 base at J, leaving 6 bases unmatched. Germline V gives CDR1 MDHEN, CDR2 SYDVKM. The CDR3 loop spans 15 amino acids. Written as DNA, the CDR3 is TGTGCCAGCAAAAGCGGGGGGACTCGCACAGATACGCAGTATTTT. Amino acids: CASKSGGTRTDTQYF.